This entry concerns a single T cell receptor (beta chain). Profiled with immunoSEQ multiplex PCR; TCRdb holds only in-frame clones, not every one. Altogether roughly 100,000 clones are present, about 89% being singletons, with the ten largest covering about 19%. The record originates from a study of control samples from healthy donors and cancer patients. Sequenced: PBMCs. The receptor was derived from a man aged 55 to 69 with lung cancer.

Here the CDR3 DNA reads TGCGCCAGCAGTGAGTCTGCAGGGGTCGGCCAGCCCCAGCATTTT. This gives the protein CASSESAGVGQPQHF. This chain links TRBV10-1 with TRBJ1-5; D perhaps matches TRBD1 (6 bases). There are 15 residues in the CDR3. Germline V gene sequence: CDR1 WNHNN, CDR2 SYGVQD (reference sequence). V was clipped by 0 bases and J by 7 bases, with 13 bases between them.